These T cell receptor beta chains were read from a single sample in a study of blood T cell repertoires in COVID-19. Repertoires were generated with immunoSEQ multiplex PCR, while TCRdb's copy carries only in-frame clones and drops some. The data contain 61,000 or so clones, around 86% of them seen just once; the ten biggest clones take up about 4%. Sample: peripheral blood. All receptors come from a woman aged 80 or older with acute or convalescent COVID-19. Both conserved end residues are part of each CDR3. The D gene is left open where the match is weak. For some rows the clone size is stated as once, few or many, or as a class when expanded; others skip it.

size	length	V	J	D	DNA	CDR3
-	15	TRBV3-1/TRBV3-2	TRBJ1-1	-	TGTGCCAGCTCTGAAGCGCCCGCTCCGGTGGGTGAAGCTTTCTTT	CASSEAPAPVGEAFF
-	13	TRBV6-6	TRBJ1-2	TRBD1	TGTGCCAGCAGCTCGGGACAGCTTAGGGGCTACACCTTC	CASSSGQLRGYTF
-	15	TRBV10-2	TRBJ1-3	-	TGCGCCAGCAGCCCCGGAGGGTCCTCTGGAAACACCATATATTTT	CASSPGGSSGNTIYF
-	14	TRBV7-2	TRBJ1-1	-	TGTGCCAGCAGCTTAAACGCGGGGAACACTGAAGCTTTCTTT	CASSLNAGNTEAFF
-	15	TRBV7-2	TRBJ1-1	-	TGTGCCAGCAGCCTTTCCTCTACAACGGGCACTGAAGCTTTCTTT	CASSLSSTTGTEAFF
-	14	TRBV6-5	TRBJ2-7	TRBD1	TGTGCCAGCAGTAGGGACAGGGTACCCTACGAGCAGTACTTC	CASSRDRVPYEQYF
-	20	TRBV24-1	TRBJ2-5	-	TGTGCCACCAGTGATTTGCAGAGGCGGGGGCTATCGGGACTACAAGAGACCCAGTACTTC	CATSDLQRRGLSGLQETQYF
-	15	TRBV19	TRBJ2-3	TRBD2	TGTGCCAGTAGTATCAGCGGGATACGCACAGATACGCAGTATTTT	CASSISGIRTDTQYF
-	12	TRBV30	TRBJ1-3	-	TGTGCCTGGAAATTCGAGGGAAACACCATATATTTT	CAWKFEGNTIYF
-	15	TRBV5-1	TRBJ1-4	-	TGCGCCAGCAGCCCGACGCGGCCAGCTAATGAAAAACTGTTTTTT	CASSPTRPANEKLFF
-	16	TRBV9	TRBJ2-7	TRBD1	TGTGCCAGCAGCGTAGCAGAGACAGGGCTACACTACGAGCAGTACTTC	CASSVAETGLHYEQYF
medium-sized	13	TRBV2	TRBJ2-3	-	TGTGCCAGCACCGTAAGCGGCACAGATACGCAGTATTTT	CASTVSGTDTQYF
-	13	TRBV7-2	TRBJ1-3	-	TGTGCCAGCAGCTTCAAATCTGGAAACACCATATATTTT	CASSFKSGNTIYF
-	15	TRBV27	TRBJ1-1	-	TGTGCCAGCACCTCCCTAGGGGCTATGAACACTGAAGCTTTCTTT	CASTSLGAMNTEAFF
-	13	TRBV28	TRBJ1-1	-	TGTGCCAGCAGTTCCGGACAGACCACTGAAGCTTTCTTT	CASSSGQTTEAFF
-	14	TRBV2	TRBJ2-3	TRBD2	TGTGCCAGCCACCGGACTAGTGGGACAGATACGCAGTATTTT	CASHRTSGTDTQYF
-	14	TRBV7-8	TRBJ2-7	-	TGTGCCAGCAGCTTAGCGCGGTTGGCCTACGAGCAGTACTTC	CASSLARLAYEQYF
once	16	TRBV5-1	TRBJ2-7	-	TGCGCCAGCAGCCCGAGCCCGGGGGTTAGCTCCTACGAGCAGTACTTC	CASSPSPGVSSYEQYF